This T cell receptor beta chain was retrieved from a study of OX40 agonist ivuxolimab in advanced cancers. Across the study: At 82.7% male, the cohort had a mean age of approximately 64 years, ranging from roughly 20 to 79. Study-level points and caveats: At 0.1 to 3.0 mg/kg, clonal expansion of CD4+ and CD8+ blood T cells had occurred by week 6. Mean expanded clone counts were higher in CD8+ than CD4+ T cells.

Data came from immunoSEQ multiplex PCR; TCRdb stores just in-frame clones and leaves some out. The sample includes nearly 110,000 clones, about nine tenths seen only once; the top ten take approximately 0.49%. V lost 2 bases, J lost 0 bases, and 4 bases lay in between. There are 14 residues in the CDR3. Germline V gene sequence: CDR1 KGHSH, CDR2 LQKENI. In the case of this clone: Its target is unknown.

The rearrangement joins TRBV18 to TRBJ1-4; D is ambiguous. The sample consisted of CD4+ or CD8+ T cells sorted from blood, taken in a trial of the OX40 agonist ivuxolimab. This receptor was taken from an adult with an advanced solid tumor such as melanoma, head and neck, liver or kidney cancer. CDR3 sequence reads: CASSPYATNEKLFF. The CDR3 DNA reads TGTGCCAGCTCACCATATGCAACTAATGAAAAACTGTTTTTT.